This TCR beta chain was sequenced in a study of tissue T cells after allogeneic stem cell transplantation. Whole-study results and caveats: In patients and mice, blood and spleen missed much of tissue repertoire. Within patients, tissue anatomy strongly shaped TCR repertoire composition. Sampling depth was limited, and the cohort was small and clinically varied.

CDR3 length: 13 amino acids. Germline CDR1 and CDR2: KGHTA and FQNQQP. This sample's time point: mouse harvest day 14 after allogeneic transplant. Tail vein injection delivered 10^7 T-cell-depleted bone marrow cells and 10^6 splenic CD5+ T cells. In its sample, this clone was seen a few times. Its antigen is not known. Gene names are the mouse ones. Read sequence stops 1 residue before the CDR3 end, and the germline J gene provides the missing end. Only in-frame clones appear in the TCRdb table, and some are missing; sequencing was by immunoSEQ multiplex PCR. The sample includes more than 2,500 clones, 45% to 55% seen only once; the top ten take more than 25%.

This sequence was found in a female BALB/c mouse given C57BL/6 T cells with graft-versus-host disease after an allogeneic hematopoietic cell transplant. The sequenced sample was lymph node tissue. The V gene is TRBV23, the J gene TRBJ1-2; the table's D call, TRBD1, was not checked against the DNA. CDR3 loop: CSSSQVANSDYTF. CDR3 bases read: TGCTCCAGCAGTCAAGTAGCAAACTCCGACTACACC.